This T cell receptor (beta chain) derives from a study of lymphopenia after photon versus proton radiotherapy. Sequenced by immunoSEQ multiplex PCR; TCRdb stores in-frame clones only, minus some. The data contain 15,000 or so clones, 70% to 90% of them singletons. Germline CDR1 reads SGHTA; CDR2 reads FQGTGA. V gave up 4 bases and J gave up 0 bases, with 9 bases separating them. The CDR3 totals 14 residues. The material was peripheral blood, obtained from a patient treated with proton-based radiotherapy. The sequence came from a man between 65 and 85 years old with pancreatic cancer. The gene calls are TRBV7-3 and TRBJ1-1, with a weak D call TRBD1 (6 bases). The chain's CDR3 is CASSSTGMNTEAFF. The CDR3 bases are TGTGCCAGCAGCTCGACAGGAATGAACACTGAAGCTTTCTTT.